Listed here is a single TCR beta chain. The sample belongs to a study of cytomegalovirus exposure and HLA in healthy donors. PCR primers comprised 60 Vbeta and 13 Jbeta primers. Clones were read by immunoSEQ multiplex PCR, and TCRdb kept only the in-frame ones, dropping some. The data contain some 140,000 clones, around 79% of them singletons. The V and J ends lost 5 bases and 6 bases respectively, with 13 bases between them. This CDR3 is built from 14 residues. Per the germline V gene, CDR1 is SEHNR and CDR2 is FQNEAQ (reference sequence). The gene calls are TRBV7-9 and TRBJ1-4, with D hard to call. The receptor was isolated from a man aged 35 to 55 in good health and CMV-seropositive. Material: PBMCs. The chain's CDR3 is CASSAPGLDEKLFF. As DNA, the CDR3 is TGTGCCAGCAGCGCCCCGGGATTGGATGAAAAACTGTTTTTT.